The rows below give T cell receptor beta chains drawn from one sample of a study of spatial heterogeneity in lung cancer. In TCRdb, the 5' RACE reads were re-called with MiXCR into one record per CDR3 protein. The profile shows around 74,000 distinct CDR3 sequences, about an eighth of them singletons. Sequencing used PBMCs, obtained at surgery. The receptors were sampled from a male donor with early-stage non-small cell lung cancer. Both conserved end residues are trimmed from each CDR3. Size values are once, few and many counts, or a class for expanded clones, and some rows have none.

V,size,CDR3
TRBV5-1,many,ASSRGTGLDEQY
TRBV11-2,few,ASRTRWEQF
TRBV2,NA,ASSDRTSGSDEQF
TRBV6-5,many,ASRPLGGNQPQH
TRBV30,few,AWRAPGGNTGELF
TRBV3-1,few,ASSQGSAYNEQF
TRBV20-1,NA,SATSGGGDDTEAF
TRBV19,NA,ASALSGWSSYEQY
TRBV9,NA,ASSPTSGGPYEQY
TRBV11-1,NA,ASSPQGASDEQY
TRBV7-3,NA,ASSLTNGETQY
TRBV4-1,NA,ASSRLDMNTEAF
TRBV27,NA,ASSLTPPAGGPRDTQY
TRBV9,NA,ASNDMNTEAF
TRBV10-3,many,AIRGAGLTEAF
TRBV5-1,few,ASSLGQGARETQY
TRBV28,few,ASKGYTGTGGYEQY
TRBV10-3,NA,ATLPHLDRGSSYEQY
TRBV19,NA,ASSKTGSATNEKLF
TRBV29-1,many,SDRKCHGAASYEQY
TRBV7-9,NA,ASSSPGGTPIYEQY
TRBV9,NA,ASNLMTVNTEAF
TRBV20-1,few,SARVRQGSSNTIY
TRBV5-4,few,ASSSGTFTGELF
TRBV5-1,few,ASRPLTSQETQY
TRBV27,many,ASSSDTPGVTEAF
TRBV20-1,NA,SATHRAASFDPNTEAF
TRBV2,NA,ASRGPTGGLSSYNEQF
TRBV27,few,ASSSVQGRDNEQF